The next 4 T cell receptor beta chains were all read from a single sample in a study of sequential checkpoint blockade in melanoma. Described treatment: randomized to nivolumab then ipilimumab (arm A) or the reverse (arm B). Sequenced by immunoSEQ multiplex PCR; TCRdb stores in-frame clones only, minus some. The table lists under 7,000 clones, about 85% of them singletons. This specimen consisted of CD8+ T cells sorted from blood (inferred from file names), obtained from a patient given nivolumab and ipilimumab in sequence. All receptors come from a human donor with melanoma.

This sequence joins TRBV29-1 and TRBJ2-1; 13 bases map to TRBD2. The CDR3 has 13 residues. The V gene's germline CDR1 is SQVTM and CDR2 ANQGSEA. The J segment lost 7 bases and the V segment lost 7 bases, leaving 4 bases of the junction unmatched. The CDR3 DNA reads TGCAGCGCCGGACTAGCGGGAGTTAATGAGCAGTTCTTC. The encoded protein is CSAGLAGVNEQFF.

The V gene is TRBV7-7, the J gene TRBJ2-1; the D gene is possibly TRBD1 (6 bases). Germline values: CDR1 SSHAT, CDR2 FNYEAQ (reference sequence). The CDR3 extends over 15 amino acids. Trimming removed 5 bases at V and 6 bases at J, with 17 bases between. CDR3 nucleotides: TGTGCCAGCAGCCAACACCGGGACACCTTCAATGAGCAGTTCTTC. It is translated as CASSQHRDTFNEQFF.

The chain joins TRBV7-2 to TRBJ2-5; 7 bases agree with TRBD2. Germline loops: CDR1 SGHTA, CDR2 FQGNSA. The V and J ends lost 7 bases and 3 bases, in that order; junction bases with no gene match: 17. The CDR3 totals 17 residues. DNA of the CDR3: TGTGCCAGCACCCCGGGACTACAATTGTCGGGAAAAGAGACCCAGTACTTC. Translating gives CASTPGLQLSGKETQYF.

This chain joins TRBV19 and TRBJ2-1, with unresolved D. Germline CDR1 and CDR2: LNHDA and SQIVND (reference sequence). The V and J ends lost 4 bases and 0 bases respectively, with 4 bases between them. CDR3 length equals 13 residues. CDR3 region: CASSTHSYNEQFF. CDR3 DNA sequence: TGTGCCAGTAGTACCCACTCCTACAATGAGCAGTTCTTC.